The clone carrying this T cell receptor beta chain was seen ten or more times. Its antigen is as yet unknown. The V gene's germline CDR1 is SNHLY and CDR2 FYNNEI. The length of the CDR3 is 14 residues. The germline V and J ends were trimmed by 7 bases and 3 bases, with 13 bases remaining between them. This record comes from a study of identical twins. MiXCR, applied by TCRdb to the 5' RACE reads, yields one record per CDR3 protein. In the table there are approximately 410,000 distinct CDR3 sequences, about a fifth of which are singletons. The study's findings and limits: Excess low generation probability was seen in twin-shared out-of-frame alpha sequences. Partial confounding of zero-insertion analyses by invariant MAIT and iNKT cells was possible. In drawing conclusions, the study used cross-sectional statistical analysis and did not follow the same donors.

The TCR was taken from a man aged 50 to 60 in good health. Source material: naive T cells sorted from blood. The V gene is TRBV2, the J gene TRBJ2-1; no definite D call. CDR3 region: CASMRFISYNEQFF. CDR3 coding DNA: TGTGCCAGCATGCGTTTTATTAGCTACAATGAGCAGTTCTTC.